This TCR beta chain was sequenced for a study of T cell responses to AZD1222 COVID-19 vaccine. Study results and caveats: Receipt of two AZD1222 doses was followed by a rise in Spike-specific TCR breadth and depth.

Comments on this clone: Its antigen is as yet unknown.

Clones were read by immunoSEQ multiplex PCR, and TCRdb kept only the in-frame ones, dropping some. The repertoire holds roughly 190,000 clones, more than 80% seen once, with 3.6% in the top ten. This clonotype originated in an adult who received the MenACWY meningococcal vaccine as a control. Here the sequenced sample was peripheral blood, taken 28 days after the second dose of the MenACWY control vaccine.

The chain's CDR3 is CASALDRTNYGYTF. The DNA for the CDR3 is TGTGCCAGCGCCCTGGACAGGACTAACTATGGCTACACCTTC. This rearrangement joins TRBV28 to TRBJ1-2; 7 bases map to TRBD1. The germline gives CDR1 MDHEN, CDR2 SYDVKM. The ends lost 8 bases at V and 0 bases at J; junction bases unmatched: 6. The CDR3 consists of 14 residues.